These 27 T cell receptor beta chains came from one sample sequenced in a study of T-cell memory formation after mild COVID-19. MiXCR, run by TCRdb on the 5' RACE reads, gives a single entry per CDR3 protein. The data show over 500,000 distinct CDR3 sequences, around 16% seen once. The sequenced sample consisted of PBMCs or a T cell subset sorted from them (not recorded which). Source of these receptors: an adult woman who had mild COVID-19 (a few samples of this study predate the infection). Cell type and time point are not known.

This clonotype has more than one count but fewer than ten. The CDR3 here is CASSPVEAGELFF. The CDR3 DNA sequence: TGTGCCAGCAGCCCCGTAGAGGCCGGGGAGCTGTTTTTT. The chain couples TRBV7-6 to TRBJ2-2; D not resolved. Trimming stripped 5 bases from V and 6 bases from J, with 10 bases between. The CDR3 spans 13 residues. Germline loops: CDR1 SGHVS, CDR2 FNYEAQ.

The J gene is TRBJ1-1, the V gene TRBV5-1, with D possibly TRBD1 on 6 matching bases. CDR3 size: 13 residues. CDR1 and CDR2 from the germline V gene are SGHRS and YFSETQ. Trimming shortened V by 4 bases and J by 4 bases, and 11 bases separated the two germline ends. CDR3 amino acids: CASSPGASTEAFF. CDR3 DNA sequence: TGCGCCAGCAGCCCGGGGGCTAGCACTGAAGCTTTCTTT.

The rearrangement uses TRBV9 and TRBJ2-5; 9 bases are shared with TRBD1. From germline, CDR1 is SGDLS and CDR2 YYNGEE. The CDR3 covers 16 residues. The J segment lost 4 bases and the V segment lost 0 bases, leaving 7 bases of the junction unmatched. The CDR3 spells CASSVADGTGLETQYF. In DNA form, the CDR3 reads TGTGCCAGCAGCGTAGCAGACGGGACAGGGCTAGAGACCCAGTACTTC.

The chain employs TRBV9 and TRBJ1-1; D is uncertain. This CDR3 is 14 amino acids long. V lost 0 bases and J lost 9, with 15 bases in between. CDR1 is SGDLS, CDR2 YYNGEE, per germline. CDR3 amino acids: CASSVDDTRPKAFF. CDR3 in DNA: TGTGCCAGCAGCGTAGACGACACAAGACCTAAAGCTTTCTTT.

The rearrangement joins TRBV7-8 to TRBJ1-6; TRBD1 aligns across 7 bases. CDR1 SGHVS and CDR2 FQNEAQ come from the germline V gene. The CDR3 loop spans 13 amino acids. V was clipped by 5 bases and J by 8 bases; unmatched bases: 3. The CDR3 DNA is TGTGCCAGCAGCCCGCAGGGGGATTCACCCCTCCACTTT. Translated: CASSPQGDSPLHF.

In its sample, this clonotype was seen a few times. The J gene is TRBJ1-1, the V gene TRBV20-1, with 7 bases aligning to TRBD1. CDR1 is DFQATT, CDR2 SNEGSKA, per germline (reference sequence). This CDR3 contains 14 residues. The junction had 5 bases not matched to a gene; V was cut back by 1 base and J by 3 bases. Here the CDR3 DNA reads TGCAGTGCTAGAGTGGGCAGGGGGGACACTGAAGCTTTCTTT. Translating it yields CSARVGRGDTEAFF.

This clonotype has a handful of counts. This rearrangement joins TRBV7-9 to TRBJ2-6; D remains ambiguous. CDR1 SEHNR and CDR2 FQNEAQ come from the germline V gene (reference sequence). Trimming shortened V by 5 bases and J by 5 bases, and 4 bases separated the two germline ends. This CDR3 spans 12 amino acids. CDR3 protein: CASSPRANVLTF. In DNA, the CDR3 is TGTGCCAGCAGCCCCCGGGCCAACGTCCTGACTTTC.

The chain employs TRBV15 and TRBJ2-7; TRBD1 or TRBD2 may be the D gene (6 bases each). Germline CDR1 and CDR2: LNHNV and YYDKDF (reference sequence). V lost 1 base to trimming and J lost 0 bases, with 16 bases between them. The CDR3 is made up of 17 amino acids. The CDR3 bases are TGTGCCACCAGCAGAGCGCCAAGGGGGGAGAGCTCCTACGAGCAGTACTTC. Its translation is CATSRAPRGESSYEQYF. The full variable domain, its missing parts supplied by reference TRBV15 and TRBJ2-7, is DAMVIQNPRYQVTQFGKPVTLSCSQTLNHNVMYWYQQKSSQAPKLLFHYYDKDFNNEADTPDNFQSRRPNTSFCFLDIRSPGLGDTAMYLCATSRAPRGESSYEQYFGPGTRLTVT.

CDR3 sequence: CASSLRRGSSYNEQFF. DNA for the CDR3: TGTGCCAGCAGTTTGAGGCGGGGGAGCTCCTACAATGAGCAGTTCTTC. The genes are TRBV12-3 or TRBV12-4 and TRBJ2-1; 7 nucleotides line up with TRBD2. Losses at the gene ends were 3 bases for V and 0 bases for J; bases not matched to a gene: 5. The CDR3 length is 16 residues.

There are many counts of this clonotype. The chain combines TRBV12-3 or TRBV12-4 with TRBJ1-2, with D uncertain. Trimming removed 4 bases from V and 8 bases from J, with 23 bases in between. The CDR3 has 16 residues. The CDR3 DNA follows: TGTGCCAGCAGTTCCCCTATTGCGGCCCGATTTCTAGGCTACACCTTC. This translates into CASSSPIAARFLGYTF.

This clonotype was found a few times. This sequence joins TRBV4-2 and TRBJ2-5; 7 positions agree with TRBD2. This CDR3 has 16 residues. Germline CDR1 and CDR2: LGHNA and YNFKEQ. The V and J ends lost 3 bases and 5 bases, in that order; junction bases with no gene match: 12. CDR3 amino acids: CASSQGIGGSQETQYF. In DNA, the CDR3 is TGTGCCAGCAGCCAGGGAATTGGCGGGAGCCAGGAGACCCAGTACTTC.

The CDR3 sequence: CSVGVAGGADTQYF. In DNA, the CDR3 is TGCAGCGTTGGGGTAGCGGGGGGGGCAGATACGCAGTATTTT. This sequence joins TRBV29-1 and TRBJ2-3; 11 bases map to TRBD2. The V gene end was trimmed by 4 bases and the J gene end by 4 bases; junction bases not matched to a gene: 4. CDR3 length: 14 amino acids. Looked up from germline, CDR1 is SQVTM and CDR2 is ANQGSEA.

CDR3 protein: CASAHGTGGLYEQYF. CDR3 nucleotide sequence: TGTGCCAGCGCCCACGGGACAGGGGGCTTGTACGAGCAGTACTTC. The V call is TRBV12-3 or TRBV12-4, the J call TRBJ2-7; 12 bases fit TRBD1. V was pared by 8 bases and J by 4 bases, with 9 bases of the junction left unmatched. This CDR3 region has 15 residues.

In its sample, this clonotype was seen a few times. V gene TRBV2 combines with J gene TRBJ1-1; no definite D call. The germline V gene has CDR1 SNHLY and CDR2 FYNNEI. Trimming stripped 4 bases from V and 1 base from J, with 7 bases between. The CDR3 consists of 13 residues. The CDR3 nucleotides read TGTGCCAGCAGTGTGTCCACGAACACTGAAGCTTTCTTT. Its translation: CASSVSTNTEAFF.

This chain links TRBV11-2 with TRBJ1-1; D is ambiguous. The length of the CDR3 is 16 residues. The V and J ends lost 1 base and 3 bases respectively, with 15 bases between them. The germline CDR1 and CDR2 sequences are SGHAT and FQNNGV. The CDR3 DNA reads as TGTGCCAGCAGCTTAGCACGGAAAGGAGAGGACACTGAAGCTTTCTTT. It codes for CASSLARKGEDTEAFF.

The rearrangement uses TRBV6-2 or TRBV6-3 and TRBJ2-7; D remains unclear. The V gene's germline CDR1 is MNHEY and CDR2 SVGEGT. Trimming removed 10 bases at V and 7 bases at J, with 14 bases between. The CDR3 has 11 residues. This CDR3 is CATLVKREQYF. CDR3 sequence (DNA): TGTGCCACCCTCGTAAAACGGGAGCAGTACTTC.

In DNA, the CDR3 is TGCAGTGCTACGGGGAATGGAAACACCATATATTTT. Its translation: CSATGNGNTIYF. V and J are TRBV20-1 and TRBJ1-3; D is undetermined. This CDR3 has 12 residues. Trimming left V 4 bases short and J 3 bases short, with 7 bases between. The germline gives CDR1 DFQATT, CDR2 SNEGSKA (reference sequence).

The CDR3 spells CASSLDPGSSYNEQFF. In nucleotides, the CDR3 is TGCGCCAGCAGCTTGGATCCAGGGAGCTCCTACAATGAGCAGTTCTTC. This sequence joins TRBV5-1 and TRBJ2-1, with D possibly being TRBD1 or TRBD2 (5 bases each). V lost 0 bases to trimming and J lost 0 bases, with 10 bases between them. The V gene's germline CDR1 is SGHRS and CDR2 YFSETQ. The CDR3 is made up of 16 amino acids. The variable domain in full, completed from reference TRBV5-1 and TRBJ2-1, reads KAGVTQTPRYLIKTRGQQVTLSCSPISGHRSVSWYQQTPGQGLQFLFEYFSETQRNKGNFPGRFSGRQFSNSRSEMNVSTLELGDSALYLCASSLDPGSSYNEQFFGPGTRLTVL.

This clonotype was found a few times. V and J are TRBV7-2 and TRBJ2-4; 7 bases fit TRBD1. The germline gives CDR1 SGHTA, CDR2 FQGNSA. This CDR3 region has 15 residues. V lost 4 bases, J lost 1 base, and 4 bases stayed unmatched. Written as DNA, the CDR3 is TGTGCCAGCAGCTCCGACAGGGCGGCCAAAAACATTCAGTACTTC. Its translation: CASSSDRAAKNIQYF.

The sample holds a few counts of this clonotype. J is TRBJ2-1 and V is TRBV10-3; 9 bases match TRBD1. V was clipped by 2 bases and J by 2 bases; unmatched bases: 7. The CDR3 is 17 amino acids. In germline, CDR1 is ENHRY, CDR2 SYGVKD. CDR3 sequence reads: CAISEPWTGEPYNEQFF. The CDR3 region has the DNA TGTGCCATCAGTGAGCCATGGACAGGGGAGCCCTACAATGAGCAGTTCTTC.

This chain links TRBV13 with TRBJ1-2; 11 bases fit TRBD1. Trimming took 8 bases from V and 8 from J; bases not matched to a gene: 13. Germline loops: CDR1 PRHDT, CDR2 FYEKMQ (reference sequence). This CDR3 has 15 residues. This CDR3 is CASHHGTGGDQGYTF. Written as DNA, the CDR3 is TGTGCCAGCCATCACGGGACAGGGGGGGACCAGGGCTACACCTTC.

The table lists this clonotype with many counts. The rearrangement links TRBV20-1 to TRBJ2-1; possible D gene TRBD2, 6 bases. This CDR3 contains 13 residues. V shed 0 bases and J shed 10 bases, with 13 bases lying between them. Germline loops: CDR1 DFQATT, CDR2 SNEGSKA (reference sequence). In nucleotides, the CDR3 is TGCAGTGCTAGAGATCCTAGCGTACGGGAGCAGTTCTTC. It is translated as CSARDPSVREQFF.

The chain carries TRBV3-1 and TRBJ1-1; D is uncertain. The CDR3 extends over 13 amino acids. The V end lost 1 base, the J end lost 5 bases, and 8 bases lay between the germline ends. Germline CDR1 is LGHDT and CDR2 is YNNKEL (reference sequence). The CDR3 bases are TGTGCCAGCAGCCAAGGGCCGAGGACTGAAGCTTTCTTT. The encoded protein is CASSQGPRTEAFF.

J is TRBJ1-1 and V is TRBV3-1; D possibly corresponds to TRBD1 (6 bases). The CDR3 length is 14 residues. Germline CDR1 and CDR2: LGHDT and YNNKEL (reference sequence). V was cut by 4 bases and J by 3 bases, with 12 bases left in between. Here the CDR3 DNA reads TGTGCCAGCAGCCCTCTTAGACAGGACACTGAAGCTTTCTTT. Protein product: CASSPLRQDTEAFF. Together with reference TRBV3-1 and TRBJ1-1, the CDR3 gives the full variable domain: DTAVSQTPKYLVTQMGNDKSIKCEQNLGHDTMYWYKQDSKKFLKIMFSYNNKELIINETVPNRFSPKSPDKAHLNLHINSLELGDSAVYFCASSPLRQDTEAFFGQGTRLTVV.

This clonotype has a count of ten or more. The chain recombines TRBV19 with TRBJ2-7, with D perhaps TRBD2 (6 bases). The CDR3 runs to 13 residues. The germline V and J ends were trimmed by 6 bases and 4 bases, with 13 bases remaining between them. Germline V gives CDR1 LNHDA, CDR2 SQIVND (reference sequence). The CDR3 spells CASSGGGLYEQYF. CDR3 DNA sequence: TGTGCCAGTAGCGGGGGTGGGCTATACGAGCAGTACTTC.

At least ten counts were recorded for this clonotype. The rearrangement uses TRBV24-1 and TRBJ2-3; tentative D call: TRBD2 (5 bases). Germline loops: CDR1 KGHDR, CDR2 SFDVKD. The CDR3 is 14 amino acids. Deletions cut 9 bases from V and 1 base from J, with 13 bases between. CDR3 protein: CATPIQEGTDTQYF. CDR3 in DNA: TGTGCCACCCCCATCCAGGAGGGCACAGATACGCAGTATTTT.

In its sample, this clonotype was seen a few times. The chain recombines TRBV20-1 with TRBJ1-1; possible D gene TRBD1, 6 bases. Germline V gene data show CDR1 as DFQATT and CDR2 as SNEGSKA (reference sequence). CDR3 length: 14 amino acids. Trimming stripped 3 bases from V and 0 bases from J, with 11 bases between. The CDR3 is CSARDSPMNTEAFF. Here the CDR3 DNA reads TGCAGTGCTAGGGACAGCCCAATGAACACTGAAGCTTTCTTT.